Detailed here is one T cell receptor beta chain. Its antigen is not known. The data originate from a study of PD-1 blockade in classical Hodgkin lymphoma. The CDR3 sequence is 18 residues long. V lost 2 bases, J lost 2 bases, and 19 bases lay in between. Looked up from germline, CDR1 is MDHEN and CDR2 is SYDVKM. Broader study findings: Compared with healthy donors, newly diagnosed patients reportedly showed lower baseline TCR diversity.

Repertoires were generated with immunoSEQ multiplex PCR, while TCRdb's copy carries only in-frame clones and drops some. The sample records about 35,000 clones, roughly 89% being singletons. Time point described: newly diagnosed, previously untreated cHL patient sample. Magnetic depletion of unwanted cells isolated CD4+ T cells from thawed PBMCs. PBMCs from patients with newly diagnosed, untreated classical Hodgkin lymphoma served as a comparison group for the relapsed/refractory trial patients. The receptor was derived from a human donor with classical Hodgkin lymphoma. J is TRBJ1-3 and V is TRBV28; D is unclear. The sequencing sample was made of CD4+ T cells from blood. In nucleotides, the CDR3 is TGTGCCAGCAGTTTAACGGCAGCGTACCCTTTAGCTGGAAACACCATATATTTT. This encodes CASSLTAAYPLAGNTIYF.